The 4 T cell receptor beta chains listed next were all sequenced from one sample in a study of Tregs in tolerant kidney transplant recipients. Assay used: immunoSEQ multiplex PCR; TCRdb lists only in-frame clones, some missing. The data show 50,000 to 75,000 clones, 98% seen once. Here the sequenced sample was Tregs from blood, taken before the transplant. The receptors come from a human donor who received a combined kidney and bone marrow transplant.

The J gene is TRBJ1-1, the V gene TRBV5-1; no reliable D call. The ends were cut back, 0 bases at V and 5 bases at J, with 14 bases in the middle. CDR3 length: 15 amino acids. CDR1 and CDR2 from the germline V gene are SGHRS and YFSETQ. The CDR3 reads CASSLALRGRTEAFF. In nucleotides, the CDR3 is TGCGCCAGCAGCTTGGCCTTACGGGGAAGGACTGAAGCTTTCTTT.

The chain is built from TRBV10-3 and TRBJ2-2, with 7 bases that match TRBD2. The CDR3 length is 14 residues. From germline, CDR1 is ENHRY and CDR2 SYGVKD. With V trimmed by 7 bases and J by 4 bases, 6 bases remained unmatched. CDR3 loop: CAIMPREGTGELFF. The CDR3 DNA reads as TGTGCCATCATGCCCAGGGAGGGCACCGGGGAGCTGTTTTTT.

This chain links TRBV19 with TRBJ2-6; no reliable D call. Germline lookup yields CDR1 LNHDA and CDR2 SQIVND (reference sequence). The V gene lost 6 bases and the J gene lost 2 bases, with 5 bases spanning the gap. The CDR3 is 13 amino acids. The CDR3 is CASRTPGANVLTF. DNA for the CDR3: TGTGCCAGTAGGACACCTGGGGCCAACGTCCTGACTTTC.

This clone was detected once. The chain carries TRBV11-2 and TRBJ1-2; tentatively, D is TRBD1 (5 bases). The V gene lost 5 bases and the J gene lost 5 bases, with 15 bases spanning the gap. Germline V lookup: CDR1 SGHAT, CDR2 FQNNGV. The CDR3 covers 14 residues. CDR3: CASSPPDSYYGYTF. In nucleotides, the CDR3 is TGTGCCAGCAGCCCTCCCGACAGCTATTATGGCTACACCTTC.